This T cell receptor (beta chain) comes out of a study of early T cells in non-severe SARS-CoV-2 infection. In the study overall: Sequencing targeted bulk RNA from unsorted whole blood, leaving chains unpaired.

The TCR library protocol attached unique molecular identifiers to the individual cDNA molecules. TCRdb reanalysed the 5' RACE reads using MiXCR and keeps one entry per CDR3 protein. The data show tens of thousands of distinct CDR3 sequences, with approximately 5% seen just once and around 7.5% held by the top ten. CDR3 length equals 16 residues. Germline V gene lookup returns CDR1 KGHDR and CDR2 SFDVKD. The V and J ends lost 1 base and 4 bases respectively, with 15 bases between them. The TCR was taken from an adult who was a healthcare worker with PCR-confirmed SARS-CoV-2 infection or an uninfected control (not recorded which). The sequenced sample was whole blood, obtained at baseline. The chain has TRBV24-1 and TRBJ2-5; D may be TRBD1 (6 bases). CDR3 in DNA: TGTGCCACCAGTGATTTAACCACAGGGAAAGGAGAGACCCAGTACTTC. It is translated as CATSDLTTGKGETQYF.